The source of this TCR beta chain is a study of T cells in Graves' hyperthyroidism and ophthalmopathy. For the study at large: Peripheral blood was secured at the point of initial diagnosis, before any treatment.

Amplification yielded TCR beta CDR3 regions, with RNA transcripts as the source. An initial round of RT-PCR targeting the TCR CDR3 relied on the HTBI primer set. TCRdb analysed the multiplex PCR reads with MiXCR anew, one entry per CDR3 protein. The sample lists 350,000 or so distinct CDR3 sequences, 15% to 20% seen once, with roughly 15% in the top ten. The germline V and J ends were trimmed by 5 bases and 0 bases, with 13 bases remaining between them. The CDR3 is made up of 16 amino acids. Per germline, CDR1 KGHSH and CDR2 LQKENI. Turning to this clonotype: Its antigen is not identified.

Findings and limits, study-wide: Blood samples included most of the expanded thyroid clonotypes exceeding 0.001.

Used for diagnoses were clinical symptoms, serum thyroxine and TRAb, thyroid ultrasound and orbital computed tomography. Material for sequencing was blood. This chain uses TRBV18 with TRBJ2-2; D might be TRBD2 (6 bases). This TCR came from a woman in her forties with Graves' ophthalmopathy. The CDR3 DNA is TGTGCCAGCTCAGCACTTAGCGGAACGAACACCGGGGAGCTGTTTTTT. As protein: CASSALSGTNTGELFF.